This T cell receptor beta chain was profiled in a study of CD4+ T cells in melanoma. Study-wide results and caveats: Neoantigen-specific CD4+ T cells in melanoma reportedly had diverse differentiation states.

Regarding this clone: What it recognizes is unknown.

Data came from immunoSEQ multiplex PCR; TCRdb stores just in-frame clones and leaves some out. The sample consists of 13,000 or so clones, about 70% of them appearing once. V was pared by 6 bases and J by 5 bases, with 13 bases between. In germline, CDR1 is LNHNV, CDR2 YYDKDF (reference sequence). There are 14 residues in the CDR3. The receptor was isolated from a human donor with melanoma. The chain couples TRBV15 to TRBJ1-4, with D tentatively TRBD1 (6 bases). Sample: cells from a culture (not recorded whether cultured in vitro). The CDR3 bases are TGTGCCACCAGGGGGGCACCGGTGAATGAAAAACTGTTTTTT. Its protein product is CATRGAPVNEKLFF. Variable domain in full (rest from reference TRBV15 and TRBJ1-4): DAMVIQNPRYQVTQFGKPVTLSCSQTLNHNVMYWYQQKSSQAPKLLFHYYDKDFNNEADTPDNFQSRRPNTSFCFLDIRSPGLGDTAMYLCATRGAPVNEKLFFGSGTQLSVL.